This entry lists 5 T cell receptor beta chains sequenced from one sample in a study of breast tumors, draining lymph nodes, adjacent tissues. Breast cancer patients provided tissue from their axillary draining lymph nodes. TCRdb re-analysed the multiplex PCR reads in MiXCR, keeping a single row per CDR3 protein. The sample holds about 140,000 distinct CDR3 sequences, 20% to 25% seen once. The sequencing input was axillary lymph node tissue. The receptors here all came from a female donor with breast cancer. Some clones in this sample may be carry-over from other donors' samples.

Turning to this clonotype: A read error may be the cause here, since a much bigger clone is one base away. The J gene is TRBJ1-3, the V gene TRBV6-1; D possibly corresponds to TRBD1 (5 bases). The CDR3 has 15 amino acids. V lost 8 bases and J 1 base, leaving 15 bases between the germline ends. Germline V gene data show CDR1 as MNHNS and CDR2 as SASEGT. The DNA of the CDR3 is TGTGCCAGCGGAGCTGGGGACCGGTCTGGAAACACCATATATTTT. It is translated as CASGAGDRSGNTIYF.

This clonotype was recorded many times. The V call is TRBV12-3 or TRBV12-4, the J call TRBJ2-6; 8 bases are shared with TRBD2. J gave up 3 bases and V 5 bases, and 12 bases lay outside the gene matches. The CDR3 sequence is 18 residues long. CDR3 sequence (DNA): TGTGCCAGCAGTCTCACGGGACTAGTACTTCTTGGGGCCAACGTCCTGACTTTC. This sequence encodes CASSLTGLVLLGANVLTF.

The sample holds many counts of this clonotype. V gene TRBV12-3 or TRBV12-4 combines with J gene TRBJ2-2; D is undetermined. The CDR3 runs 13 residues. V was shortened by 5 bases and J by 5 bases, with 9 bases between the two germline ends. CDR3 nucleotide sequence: TGTGCCAGCAGTCTCTTCCCGACCGGGGAGCTGTTTTTT. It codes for CASSLFPTGELFF.

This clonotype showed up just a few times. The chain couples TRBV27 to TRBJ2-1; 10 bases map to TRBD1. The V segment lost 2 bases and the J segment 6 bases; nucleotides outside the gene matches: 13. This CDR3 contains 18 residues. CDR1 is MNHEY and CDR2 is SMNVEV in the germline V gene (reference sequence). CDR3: CASSLGPGQGIARNEQFF. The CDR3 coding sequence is TGTGCCAGCAGTTTAGGTCCGGGACAGGGGATCGCTCGCAATGAGCAGTTCTTC.

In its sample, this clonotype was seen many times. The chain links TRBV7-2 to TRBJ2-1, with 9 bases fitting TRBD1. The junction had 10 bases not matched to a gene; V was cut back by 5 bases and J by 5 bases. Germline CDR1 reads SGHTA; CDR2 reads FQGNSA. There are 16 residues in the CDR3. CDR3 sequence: CASSQEQGALDNEQFF. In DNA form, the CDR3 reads TGTGCCAGCAGCCAGGAACAGGGGGCGCTGGACAATGAGCAGTTCTTC.